The source of this TCR beta chain is a study of CD8 T cells in Susac syndrome (dated by TCRdb to between 2018 and 2020). About the investigation overall: Whether CD8+ T cell activation and differentiation in Susac syndrome was antigen driven was tested using repertoire sequencing. The study compared CD8+ T cell repertoire clonality among over ten healthy donors, approximately 14 Susac syndrome patients and some 16 multiple sclerosis patients. Results the study describes overall, beyond this receptor: The TCR sequencing and HLA analysis was acknowledged to have included a relatively small number of individuals.

The germline V gene sets CDR1 to KGHDR and CDR2 to SFDVKD. Cut back by 5 bases and 5 bases, the V and J ends lie 9 bases apart. The CDR3 runs 12 amino acids, cysteine and phenylalanine included. Solely the CDR3 DNA is kept, with 36 bases framed from the first base. RNA was extracted using the RNeasy kit, and 0.5 to 1 microgram was reverse transcribed with random hexamers. The immunoSEQ multiplex PCR assay, which covers 54 Vbeta and 13 Jbeta segments, was used to amplify TCR beta CDR3 regions. To correct PCR amplification bias, a synthetic template baseline was used for both primer optimization and computational correction. In the authors' own workflow: Reads were annotated to V, D and J genes according to IMGT and were analyzed with immunoSEQ Analyzer, with only productive sequences retained. Clonality was calculated as one minus the Shannon entropy normalized by log2 of the number of productive unique sequences. For each patient and control, public and private clones were evaluated among the 100 most prevalent clones. Susac-specific clones were defined as absent from healthy and MS cohorts, about 1,100 published viral clones and other ImmuneACCESS disease sequences. The public sequencing data were trimmed at Q25 with fastp and processed into clonotypes with MiXCR by TCRdb, which kept only in-frame beta chains. When rows share a CDR3 protein, they turn into one entry using the most common DNA and genes. For this entry, the V and J calls and clone size follow TCRdb and not the study's own pipeline. This sample gives roughly 140,000 distinct CDR3 sequences in total; around 94% of them show up just once. Together, the top ten hold 0.27% of the sample.

Peripheral blood CD8+ and CD4+ T cells from healthy donors, Susac syndrome patients and multiple sclerosis patients were profiled by high-throughput TCR beta sequencing. Healthy donors were included as age- and sex-matched controls. Bulk CD8+ and CD4+ T cells were purified by magnetic negative isolation, while CD8+ TEMRA cells were enriched using FACS. Blood was collected in EDTA tubes and processed within 24 hours, with PBMCs isolated through density gradient centrifugation. PBMCs destined for TCR sequencing were cryopreserved in liquid nitrogen and later thawed in a 37 °C water bath. The sorted or isolated CD4+, CD8+ and CD8+ TEMRA cells reached a purity of at least 90%. About this clonotype itself: What this receptor recognizes is not known. Nothing much larger sits one base from this clone, and base qualities are not available.

This chain joins TRBV24-1 to TRBJ2-7; the D gene lacks a confident call. This receptor was identified in a human donor in good health. Sequencing was performed on CD8+ T cells from PBMCs. The CDR3 region reads CATSAVGDEQYF. The nucleotides read TGTGCCACCAGTGCTGTGGGCGACGAGCAGTACTTC.